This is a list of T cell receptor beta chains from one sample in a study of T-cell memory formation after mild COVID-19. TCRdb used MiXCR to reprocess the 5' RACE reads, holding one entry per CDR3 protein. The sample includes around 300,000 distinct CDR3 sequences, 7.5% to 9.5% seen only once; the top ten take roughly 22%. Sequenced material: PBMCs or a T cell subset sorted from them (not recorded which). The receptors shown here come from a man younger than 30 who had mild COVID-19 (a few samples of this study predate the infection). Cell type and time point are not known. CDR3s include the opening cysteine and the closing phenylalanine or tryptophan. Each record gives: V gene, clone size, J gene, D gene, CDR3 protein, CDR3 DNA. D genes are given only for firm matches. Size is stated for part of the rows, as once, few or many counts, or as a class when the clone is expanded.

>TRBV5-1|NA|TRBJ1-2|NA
CAKTAGYGYTF
TGCGCCAAGACAGCGGGCTATGGCTACACCTTC
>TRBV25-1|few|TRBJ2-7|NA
CASSGTTSFYEQYF
TGTGCCAGCTCCGGGACCACTTCATTCTACGAGCAGTACTTC
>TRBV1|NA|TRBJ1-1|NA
CTSSHVREKGAFF
TGCACCAGCAGCCACGTTAGGGAGAAGGGAGCTTTCTTT
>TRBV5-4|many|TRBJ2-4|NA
CASSLDPADWSVQYF
TGTGCCAGCAGCTTGGATCCGGCGGATTGGTCGGTTCAGTACTTC
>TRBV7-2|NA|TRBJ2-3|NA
CASSLGPGGYTDTQYF
TGTGCCAGCAGCTTAGGACCGGGGGGCTACACAGATACGCAGTATTTT
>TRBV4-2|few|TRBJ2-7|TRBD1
CASSQTPQGVVYEQYF
TGTGCCAGCAGCCAAACGCCCCAGGGGGTGGTCTACGAGCAGTACTTC
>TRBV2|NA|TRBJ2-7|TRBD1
CASGYRGYYEQYF
TGTGCCAGCGGTTACAGGGGGTACTACGAGCAGTACTTC
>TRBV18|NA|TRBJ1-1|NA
CASSTTATEAFF
TGTGCCAGCTCAACCACTGCGACTGAAGCTTTCTTT
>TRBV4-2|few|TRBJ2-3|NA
CASSQDLLISDTQYF
TGTGCCAGCAGCCAAGACCTCCTTATATCAGATACGCAGTATTTT
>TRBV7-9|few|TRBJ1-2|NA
CASLTSGGNGYTF
TGTGCCAGCTTGACCTCGGGTGGAAATGGCTACACCTTC
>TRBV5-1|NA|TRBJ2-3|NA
CASSLTGHTDTQYF
TGCGCCAGCAGCTTGACAGGGCACACAGATACGCAGTATTTT
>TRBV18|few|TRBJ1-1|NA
CASSRDRTNTEAFF
TGTGCCAGCTCACGTGACAGGACGAACACTGAAGCTTTCTTT
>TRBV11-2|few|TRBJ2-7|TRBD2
CASSPRTSGGADEQYF
TGTGCCAGCAGCCCTCGGACTAGCGGGGGGGCTGACGAGCAGTACTTC
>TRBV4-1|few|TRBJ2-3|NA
CASSQERRTWYF
TGCGCCAGCAGCCAAGAGCGCAGGACATGGTATTTT
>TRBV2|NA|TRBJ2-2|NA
CASRAPGELFF
TGTGCCAGCAGAGCGCCCGGGGAGCTGTTTTTT
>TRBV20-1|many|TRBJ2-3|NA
CSARQGTDTQYF
TGCAGTGCTAGACAGGGGACAGATACGCAGTATTTT
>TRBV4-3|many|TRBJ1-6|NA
CASKGVRNSPLHF
TGCGCCAGCAAGGGGGTCCGAAATTCACCCCTCCACTTT
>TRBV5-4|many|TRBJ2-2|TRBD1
CASSEGQGIGELFF
TGTGCCAGCAGCGAGGGACAGGGGATCGGGGAGCTGTTTTTT
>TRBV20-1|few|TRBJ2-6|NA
CSASRTGISGANVLTF
TGCAGTGCCAGCCGAACAGGTATCTCTGGGGCCAACGTCCTGACTTTC
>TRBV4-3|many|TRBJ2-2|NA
CASSLQFRRPGPTGELFF
TGCGCCAGCAGCCTGCAATTCCGCCGCCCGGGGCCCACCGGGGAGCTGTTTTTT
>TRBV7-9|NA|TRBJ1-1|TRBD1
CASSSSTGVTEAFF
TGTGCCAGCAGTTCCTCAACAGGGGTCACTGAAGCTTTCTTT
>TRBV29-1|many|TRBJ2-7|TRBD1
CSVLGQGVYEQYF
TGCAGCGTTTTGGGACAGGGTGTCTACGAGCAGTACTTC
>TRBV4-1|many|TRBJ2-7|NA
CASSQDSRGYEQYF
TGCGCCAGCAGCCAAGATTCCAGGGGTTACGAGCAGTACTTC
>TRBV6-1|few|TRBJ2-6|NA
CASTTNSGANVLTF
TGTGCCAGCACCACAAATTCTGGGGCCAACGTCCTGACTTTC
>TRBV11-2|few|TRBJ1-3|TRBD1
CASSPGTGGPSTIYF
TGTGCCAGCAGCCCAGGGACAGGGGGCCCCAGCACCATATATTTT
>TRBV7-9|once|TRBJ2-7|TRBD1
CASSLSGTGHYYEQYF
TGTGCCAGCAGCTTGAGCGGGACAGGGCACTACTACGAGCAGTACTTC
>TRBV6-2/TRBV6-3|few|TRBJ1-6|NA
CASSYSKSNNSPLHF
TGTGCCAGCAGTTACTCGAAGTCTAATAATTCACCCCTCCACTTT
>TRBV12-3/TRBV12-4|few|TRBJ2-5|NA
CASSLWQETQYF
TGTGCCAGCAGTTTATGGCAAGAGACCCAGTACTTC
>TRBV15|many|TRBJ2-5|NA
CATSRVQGETQYF
TGTGCCACCAGCAGAGTACAGGGAGAGACCCAGTACTTC
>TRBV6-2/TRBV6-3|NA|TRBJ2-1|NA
CASSYEGPSSYNEQFF
TGTGCCAGCAGTTACGAAGGACCTAGCTCCTACAATGAGCAGTTCTTC
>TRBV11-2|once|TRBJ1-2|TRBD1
CASRRTGVNYGYTF
TGTGCCAGCAGAAGAACAGGGGTGAACTATGGCTACACCTTC
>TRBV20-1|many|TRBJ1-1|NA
CSARPPDMVVTEAFF
TGCAGTGCTAGACCACCCGACATGGTCGTCACTGAAGCTTTCTTT
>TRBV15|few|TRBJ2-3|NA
CATSSGGEETDTQYF
TGTGCCACCAGCAGCGGAGGGGAAGAGACAGATACGCAGTATTTT
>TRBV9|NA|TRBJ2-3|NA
CASSPGLFSTDTQYF
TGTGCCAGCAGCCCGGGACTGTTTAGCACAGATACGCAGTATTTT
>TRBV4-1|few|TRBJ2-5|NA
CASSQDGEQETQYF
TGCGCCAGCAGCCAAGACGGGGAACAAGAGACCCAGTACTTC
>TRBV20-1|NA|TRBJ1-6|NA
CSARGQFSPLHF
TGCAGTGCTAGAGGACAATTTTCACCCCTCCACTTT
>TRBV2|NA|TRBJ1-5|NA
CASSQGTSNQPQHF
TGTGCCAGCAGTCAAGGGACTAGCAATCAGCCCCAGCATTTT
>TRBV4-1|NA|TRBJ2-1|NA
CASSQDERVNYNEQFF
TGCGCCAGCAGCCAAGATGAACGGGTAAACTACAATGAGCAGTTCTTC